This paragraph covers one T cell receptor beta chain sequence. Sequencing was at deep level. Some clones are missing from TCRdb's copy, which holds only in-frame ones; the method was immunoSEQ multiplex PCR. The table has 2 million to 2.5 million clones, 85% to 95% seen once. These data originate in a study of shared clonotypes between healthy human individuals. The CDR3 totals 13 residues. V dropped 7 bases and J dropped 3; count of bases not matched to a gene: 8. Germline assignment: CDR1 SQVTM and CDR2 ANQGSEA. The sample taken for sequencing was naive CD4+ T cells from PBMCs. Subset specified: CD45RA+ positively selected. The sequence came from a young man in good health. Some clones in this sample may be carry-over from other donors' samples. V gene TRBV29-1 combines with J gene TRBJ2-5, with TRBD1 identical over 7 bases. As DNA, the CDR3 is TGCAGCGCCGGGACAGATAGAAAAGAGACCCAGTACTTC. Its protein product is CSAGTDRKETQYF.